A selection of T cell receptor beta chains follows, all from one sample in a study of shared clonotypes between healthy human individuals. The repertoire was sequenced with immunoSEQ multiplex PCR; TCRdb's copy has only in-frame clones and lacks some. The sample includes around 1.6 million clones, 95% to 99% of them seen just once. The sample comprised naive CD4+ T cells sorted from blood. All receptors derive from a young man in good health. Each CDR3 is given with its conserved first and last residue. D genes are given only for firm matches. Clone size is not always given. Where it is, it says once, few, many or a class for expanded clones.

v_gene	abundance	j_gene	d_gene	CDR3aa	CDR3nt
TRBV6-4	NA	TRBJ1-5	NA	CAKPVQLNQPQHF	TGTGCCAAGCCGGTTCAGCTAAATCAGCCCCAGCATTTT
TRBV5-1	NA	TRBJ2-1	TRBD2	CASSPGLAGLNEQFF	TGCGCCAGCAGCCCCGGACTAGCGGGGCTTAATGAGCAGTTCTTC
TRBV14	NA	TRBJ1-3	NA	CASSPSNRNTIYF	TGTGCCAGCAGCCCGTCTAATCGAAACACCATATATTTT
TRBV4-3	once	TRBJ2-1	NA	CASSQAPGTYNEQFF	TGCGCCAGCAGCCAAGCCCCCGGTACCTACAATGAGCAGTTCTTC
TRBV7-9	NA	TRBJ2-1	NA	CASSPAPYNEQFF	TGTGCCAGCAGCCCGGCACCCTACAATGAGCAGTTCTTC
TRBV4-3	NA	TRBJ2-7	TRBD2	CASSLGIAGGPGEQYF	TGCGCCAGCAGCCTGGGGATAGCGGGAGGGCCAGGCGAGCAGTACTTC
TRBV6-1	NA	TRBJ2-7	NA	CARRGAGEQYF	TGTGCCCGGCGCGGGGCGGGCGAGCAGTACTTC
TRBV6-1	NA	TRBJ1-5	TRBD1	CASSDPPGQGSEQPQHF	TGTGCCAGCAGTGACCCCCCGGGACAGGGATCGGAACAGCCCCAGCATTTT
TRBV28	NA	TRBJ2-2	TRBD1	CASSPRTGATGELFF	TGTGCCAGCAGTCCCAGGACAGGGGCCACCGGGGAGCTGTTTTTT
TRBV21-1	NA	TRBJ2-1	NA	CASSKGQVNEQFF	TGTGCCAGCAGCAAGGGACAGGTCAATGAGCAGTTCTTC
TRBV5-1	once	TRBJ2-1	NA	CASSLLTGAPTYNEQFF	TGCGCCAGCAGCCTTTTAACGGGGGCGCCCACTTACAATGAGCAGTTCTTC
TRBV2	NA	TRBJ2-1	NA	CASRLHGDGEQFF	TGTGCCAGCAGGCTTCATGGAGACGGTGAGCAGTTCTTC
TRBV30	NA	TRBJ1-5	NA	CAWGTGFDQPQHF	TGTGCCTGGGGAACAGGGTTCGATCAGCCCCAGCATTTT
TRBV5-1	NA	TRBJ2-2	NA	CASSSTVGRGTGELFF	TGCGCCAGCAGCTCAACAGTGGGGCGAGGCACCGGGGAGCTGTTTTTT
TRBV4-3	NA	TRBJ2-5	TRBD2	CASSQVGLGRAQYF	TGCGCCAGCAGCCAAGTCGGATTAGGGAGGGCCCAGTACTTC
TRBV21-1	NA	TRBJ2-5	NA	CARQGQDQETQYF	TGTGCCAGACAAGGTCAAGACCAAGAGACCCAGTACTTC
TRBV15	NA	TRBJ2-2	NA	CATSRDRAGVFGELFF	TGTGCCACCAGCAGAGATAGGGCAGGGGTTTTCGGGGAGCTGTTTTTT
TRBV6-4	NA	TRBJ2-2	TRBD2	CASRQTGGGTGELFF	TGTGCCAGCAGACAAACGGGAGGAGGCACCGGGGAGCTGTTTTTT
TRBV27	NA	TRBJ1-5	TRBD1	CASSPGDRDDQPQHF	TGTGCCAGCAGTCCCGGGGACAGAGACGATCAGCCCCAGCATTTT
TRBV9	NA	TRBJ2-7	TRBD1	CASSVGDRVHEQYF	TGTGCCAGCAGCGTTGGGGACAGGGTCCACGAGCAGTACTTC
TRBV7-2	NA	TRBJ2-7	NA	CASSSGRHLWEQYF	TGTGCCAGCAGCTCCGGCAGACATCTATGGGAGCAGTACTTC
TRBV5-1	NA	TRBJ2-7	NA	CASSRAWESYEQYF	TGCGCCAGCAGCCGGGCCTGGGAGTCCTACGAGCAGTACTTC
TRBV6-5	once	TRBJ1-1	NA	CASSSRGAVTEAFF	TGTGCCAGCAGTTCAAGAGGGGCGGTCACTGAAGCTTTCTTT
TRBV6-1	NA	TRBJ2-7	NA	CASSWEQYF	TGTGCCAGCAGTTGGGAGCAGTACTTC
TRBV2	NA	TRBJ1-1	NA	CASSPGRNTEAFF	TGTGCCAGCAGCCCAGGAAGGAACACTGAAGCTTTCTTT
TRBV5-1	NA	TRBJ1-5	TRBD1	CASSPGSGGGNQPQHF	TGCGCCAGCAGTCCTGGCTCAGGGGGAGGCAATCAGCCCCAGCATTTT